The 16 T cell receptor beta chains in this list originate from one sample, sequenced in a study of Graves' ophthalmopathy and Graves' hyperthyroidism. Amplified material comprised TCR beta CDR3 regions derived from RNA transcripts. Amplification began with first-round RT-PCR using HTBI primers, then second-round multiplex PCR was performed. One entry per CDR3 protein results from TCRdb running MiXCR on the multiplex PCR reads. The table lists roughly 500,000 distinct CDR3 sequences, about an eighth of them singletons. The source material was blood. Receptor source: a woman younger than 45 with Graves' ophthalmopathy.

Notes on this clonotype: One base away lies a much larger clone, so this may be a sequencing read error. V is TRBV7-9 and J is TRBJ2-5; D may be TRBD1 (5 bases). Germline V CDR1 and CDR2: SEHNR, FQNEAQ (reference sequence). The CDR3 has 14 residues. V was shortened by 0 bases and J by 3 bases, with 8 bases between the two germline ends. CDR3 sequence (DNA): TGTGCCAGCAGCTTAGCTTCCAGGGAAGAGACCCAGTACTTC. This codes for CASSLASREETQYF.

CDR3 in DNA: TGTGCCAGCCTGAGGGCCCCCTGGGCTGGAAACACCATATATTTT. This encodes CASLRAPWAGNTIYF. The rearrangement links TRBV5-6 to TRBJ1-3; D is undetermined. Between the trimmed V and J ends, which lost 7 bases and 2 bases, there was a span of 16 bases. This CDR3 region has 15 residues. The germline V gene encodes CDR1 SGHDT and CDR2 YYEEEE.

This clonotype was found many times. The rearrangement links TRBV5-6 to TRBJ2-5, with TRBD1 as a possible D gene (6 bases). Germline assignment: CDR1 SGHDT and CDR2 YYEEEE. The germline V and J ends were trimmed by 6 bases and 5 bases, with 17 bases remaining between them. The CDR3 is 14 residues long. CDR3 amino acids: CASTSQGLGETQYF. As DNA, the CDR3 is TGTGCCAGCACCTCGCAGGGGCTTGGGGAGACCCAGTACTTC.

This clonotype was observed at least ten times. This chain connects TRBV28 to TRBJ2-7, with 11 bases matching TRBD2. This CDR3 spans 14 amino acids. Germline V gene sequence: CDR1 MDHEN, CDR2 SYDVKM. The V and J ends lost 6 bases and 7 bases, in that order; junction bases with no gene match: 8. The CDR3, as DNA: TGTGCCAGCAGCCCACTAGCGGGAGATGGAGAGCAGTACTTC. It codes for CASSPLAGDGEQYF.

This clonotype has at least ten counts. The V and J genes are TRBV10-3 and TRBJ2-7; D may match TRBD1 or TRBD2 (5 bases each). The CDR3 is 11 amino acids. Germline V gives CDR1 ENHRY, CDR2 SYGVKD. With 6 bases removed from V and 5 bases from J, the gap between germline ends came to 8 bases. The chain's CDR3 is CAISVGDEQYF. Here the CDR3 DNA reads TGTGCCATCAGCGTGGGGGACGAGCAGTACTTC.

At least ten counts were recorded for this clonotype. The chain employs TRBV20-1 and TRBJ2-7; TRBD1 might be the D (6 bases). Trimming left V 1 base short and J 1 base short, with 11 bases between. CDR1 is DFQATT, CDR2 SNEGSKA, per germline (reference sequence). The CDR3 totals 14 residues. Here the CDR3 reads CSARVAGVSYEQYF. The CDR3 DNA sequence: TGCAGTGCTAGAGTGGCAGGGGTATCCTACGAGCAGTACTTC.

This clonotype was observed at least ten times. The CDR3 nucleotides read TGTGCCAGCAAGGCGGGACAGGCCTCCTACGAGCAGTACTTC. Translation gives CASKAGQASYEQYF. The V and J genes are TRBV7-9 and TRBJ2-7; 8 positions agree with TRBD1. CDR1 SEHNR and CDR2 FQNEAQ come from the germline V gene (reference sequence). The CDR3 has 14 residues. Trimming at V came to 7 bases and at J to 0 bases, leaving 5 bases not matched to a gene.

The chain employs TRBV19 and TRBJ2-7, with D possibly TRBD1 on 6 matching bases. Trimming took off 5 bases at V and 7 bases at J, with 18 bases between the two ends. Germline CDR1 and CDR2: LNHDA and SQIVND (reference sequence). The CDR3 has 14 residues. CDR3 sequence: CASSEQGSSKEQYF. CDR3 in DNA: TGTGCCAGTAGTGAGCAGGGGTCGAGTAAGGAGCAGTACTTC.

In this sample, this clonotype turned up once. The chain combines TRBV7-9 with TRBJ1-6; 7 positions agree with TRBD1. This CDR3 is 13 amino acids long. CDR1 SEHNR and CDR2 FQNEAQ come from the germline V gene (reference sequence). Unmatched junction bases numbered 10, after V lost 6 bases and J lost 14 bases. In DNA form, the CDR3 reads TGTGCCAGCAGTCACCGACAGGGTTTCGCCCTCCACTTT. Residues: CASSHRQGFALHF.

Many counts were recorded for this clonotype. The genes are TRBV5-1 and TRBJ1-2, with 8 bases aligning to TRBD1. The germline CDR1 and CDR2 sequences are SGHRS and YFSETQ. This CDR3 is 15 amino acids long. With 0 bases clipped from V and 7 bases from J, the junction kept 8 bases outside the gene matches. The CDR3 sequence: CASSLERQGKGGYTF. In nucleotides, the CDR3 is TGCGCCAGCAGCTTGGAGAGACAGGGGAAAGGTGGCTACACCTTC.

The chain links TRBV4-1 to TRBJ1-5; TRBD1 matches 7 bases. This CDR3 has 15 amino acids. V lost 9 bases and J lost 0; bases outside the gene matches: 8. Germline CDR1 and CDR2: MGHRA and YSYEKL. The CDR3 loop is CASLDRFDSNQPQHF. The CDR3 nucleotides read TGCGCCAGTCTGGACAGGTTCGATAGCAATCAGCCCCAGCATTTT.

The gene calls are TRBV11-2 and TRBJ1-2; D is unclear. Germline loops: CDR1 SGHAT, CDR2 FQNNGV. The V gene lost 1 base and the J gene lost 8 bases, with 14 bases spanning the gap. This CDR3 contains 14 residues. DNA of the CDR3: TGTGCCAGCAGCTTAGCGGGAGATCGGCGCGGCTACACCTTC. Translated: CASSLAGDRRGYTF.

In its sample, this clonotype was seen many times. This chain connects TRBV12-3 or TRBV12-4 to TRBJ1-2, with D possibly matching TRBD1 (5 bases). The CDR3 sequence is 16 residues long. The V end lost 5 bases, the J end lost 8 bases, and 24 bases lay between the germline ends. CDR3: CASSPDTRTVGQGYTF. The CDR3 DNA reads as TGTGCCAGCAGTCCGGACACCCGGACGGTGGGGCAGGGCTACACCTTC.

This clonotype was seen many times. The CDR3 DNA reads TGTGCCAGCAGCTTAGTCGGGGGCCGAGGACAGGAGACCCAGTACTTC. Translated, it gives CASSLVGGRGQETQYF. The rearrangement uses TRBV7-2 and TRBJ2-5, with D possibly called TRBD1 or TRBD2 (6 bases each). Germline CDR1 and CDR2: SGHTA and FQGNSA. The CDR3 is made up of 16 amino acids. Deletions cut 1 base from V and 5 bases from J, with 17 bases between.

The table lists this clonotype with many counts. The V call is TRBV5-1, the J call TRBJ2-7; the D is unclear. This CDR3 spans 14 amino acids. Looked up from germline, CDR1 is SGHRS and CDR2 is YFSETQ. V gave up 0 bases and J gave up 2 bases, with 9 bases separating them. The CDR3 sequence: CASSLGTATYEQYF. As DNA, the CDR3 is TGCGCCAGCAGCTTGGGGACCGCAACCTACGAGCAGTACTTC.

This clonotype was seen repeatedly, ten times or more. V gene TRBV7-2 combines with J gene TRBJ1-6, with D hard to call. From germline, CDR1 is SGHTA and CDR2 FQGNSA. Trimming removed 2 bases at V and 14 bases at J, with 10 bases between. This CDR3 comprises 12 residues. The CDR3 protein is CASSLMGDTLHF. The DNA for the CDR3 is TGTGCCAGCAGCTTAATGGGCGACACCCTCCACTTT.